Included here is one T cell receptor beta chain sequence, with context. This clonotype was counted ten times or more. Its target antigen remains unknown. No much larger clonotype is one base removed from it; base qualities were not supplied. The data were obtained in a study of T-cell memory formation after mild COVID-19 (dated by TCRdb to about 2021). Background for the entire study: Most TCR sequence clusters were specific to one of the two donors. The cohort comprised two young, previously healthy adult volunteers, one female and one male. T-cell clones expanding and contracting after mild COVID-19 in a couple of donors were tracked by longitudinal TCRalpha and TCRbeta repertoire sequencing. What the authors observed across the whole study: Clones that contracted from day 15 to 85 showed balanced CD4/CD8 phenotypes, whereas a second wave of clones that expanded from day 15 to 37 leaned towards CD4+. Some responding clones were detected in pre-infection memory, suggesting pre-existing cross-reactive memory T cells joined the SARS-CoV-2 response. The study covered only a couple of mild cases, and larger cohorts including severe cases with pre-infection samples were considered necessary. The second-wave clones that peaked on day 37 were not confirmed to be SARS-CoV-2 specific. Contracting CD4+ clones turned up mainly in the CM and EM memory subsets, whereas EMRA was where CD8+ clones were enriched.

Reading from cysteine to phenylalanine, the CDR3 counts 17 amino acids. The DNA shown is the 51-base CDR3, in frame from base 1. At the junction V is shortened by 2 bases and J by 3 bases, with 18 bases in between. The germline V gene encodes CDR1 MNHEY and CDR2 SVGEGT. PBMCs were isolated by Ficoll-Paque density gradient centrifugation. The sample was run on an Illumina NovaSeq 6000. cDNA libraries for TCRalpha and TCRbeta were prepared by 5'RACE using constant-segment primers, with sample barcodes and unique molecular identifiers added. RNA was extracted from every sample with Trizol reagent. Libraries were amplified in two PCR steps, with a second sample barcode and Illumina TruSeq adapters added in the second step. Sequencing of the libraries was done on an Illumina NovaSeq, producing 2 x 150 bp paired-end reads. Regarding the original processing steps: Demultiplexing of reads and collapsing into UMI-guided consensus sequences were performed with migec v1.2.7. Using mixcr v2.1.11, UMI consensuses were aligned to TRA and TRB V and J templates and then assembled into clonotypes. Clonotypes were classified as expanded or contracted when called significant by both edgeR and NoisET, with noise models trained on biological replicates. edgeR calls used a false discovery rate-adjusted p below 0.01 and a log2 fold-change threshold of 1. As an exploratory analysis of dynamics, PCA with hierarchical clustering was applied to max-normalized trajectories of the 1000 most abundant clonotypes. Separately sequenced CD4+ and CD8+ repertoires were used to assign the CD4 or CD8 phenotype of responding clones. The public sequencing data were trimmed at Q25 with fastp and processed into clonotypes with MiXCR by TCRdb, which kept only in-frame beta chains. A single entry per CDR3 protein holds the most common genes and DNA from its merged rows. The V and J calls were determined by TCRdb, not by the authors. Within this sample are about 88,000 distinct CDR3 sequences, with about 23% of them counted one time only. The ten largest account for roughly 39% of the sample.

Sequencing used PBMCs or a T cell subset sorted from them (not recorded which). The source of this sequence is a man between 18 and 35 years old who had mild COVID-19 (a few samples of this study predate the infection). The sample titles of this study are shuffled in the database, so cell type and time point are left out; the donor was told from shared clones. The sequence joins TRBV6-2 or TRBV6-3 to TRBJ2-3; tentative D gene TRBD1, with 7 bases matching. The CDR3 region reads CASSYPPQEGATDTQYF. The nucleotides are TGTGCCAGCAGTTACCCCCCCCAGGAGGGGGCAACAGATACGCAGTATTTT.